This T cell receptor (beta chain) came from a study of PD-1 blockade in classical Hodgkin lymphoma. Assay used: immunoSEQ multiplex PCR; TCRdb lists only in-frame clones, some missing. The sample holds approximately 11,000 clones, about 88% seen once. Each of the patients experienced relapse following autologous stem cell transplantation, and their brentuximab vedotin exposure differed. This clone came up once. The CDR3 loop spans 17 amino acids. The J segment lost 0 bases and the V segment lost 0 bases, leaving 5 bases of the junction unmatched. Germline V CDR1 and CDR2: SGDLS, YYNGEE. The rearrangement uses TRBV9 and TRBJ2-2; 7 bases are shared with TRBD1. This specimen was peripheral blood mononuclear cells (PBMCs), taken at baseline. The sequence was obtained from a human donor with classical Hodgkin lymphoma. The CDR3 region is CASSVAVRGPNTGELFF. The CDR3, as DNA: TGTGCCAGCAGCGTAGCTGTGAGGGGGCCGAACACCGGGGAGCTGTTTTTT.